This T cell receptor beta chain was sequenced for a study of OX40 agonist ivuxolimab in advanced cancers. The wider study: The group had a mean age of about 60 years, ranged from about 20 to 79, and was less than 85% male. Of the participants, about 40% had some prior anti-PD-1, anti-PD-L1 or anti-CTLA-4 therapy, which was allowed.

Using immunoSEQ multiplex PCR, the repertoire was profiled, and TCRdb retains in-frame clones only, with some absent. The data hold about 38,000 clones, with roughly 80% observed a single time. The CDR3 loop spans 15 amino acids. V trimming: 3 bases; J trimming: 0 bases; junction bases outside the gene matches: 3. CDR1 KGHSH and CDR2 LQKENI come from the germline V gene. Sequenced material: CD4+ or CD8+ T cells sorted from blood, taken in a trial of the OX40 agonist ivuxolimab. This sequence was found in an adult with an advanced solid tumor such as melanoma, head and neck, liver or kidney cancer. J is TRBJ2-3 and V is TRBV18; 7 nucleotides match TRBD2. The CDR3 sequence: CASSPPGRSTDTQYF. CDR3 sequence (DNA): TGTGCCAGCTCACCCCCCGGGAGGAGCACAGATACGCAGTATTTT. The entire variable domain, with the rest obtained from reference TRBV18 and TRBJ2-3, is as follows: NAGVMQNPRHLVRRRGQEARLRCSPMKGHSHVYWYRQLPEEGLKFMVYLQKENIIDESGMPKERFSAEFPKEGPSILRIQQVVRGDSAAYFCASSPPGRSTDTQYFGPGTRLTVL.